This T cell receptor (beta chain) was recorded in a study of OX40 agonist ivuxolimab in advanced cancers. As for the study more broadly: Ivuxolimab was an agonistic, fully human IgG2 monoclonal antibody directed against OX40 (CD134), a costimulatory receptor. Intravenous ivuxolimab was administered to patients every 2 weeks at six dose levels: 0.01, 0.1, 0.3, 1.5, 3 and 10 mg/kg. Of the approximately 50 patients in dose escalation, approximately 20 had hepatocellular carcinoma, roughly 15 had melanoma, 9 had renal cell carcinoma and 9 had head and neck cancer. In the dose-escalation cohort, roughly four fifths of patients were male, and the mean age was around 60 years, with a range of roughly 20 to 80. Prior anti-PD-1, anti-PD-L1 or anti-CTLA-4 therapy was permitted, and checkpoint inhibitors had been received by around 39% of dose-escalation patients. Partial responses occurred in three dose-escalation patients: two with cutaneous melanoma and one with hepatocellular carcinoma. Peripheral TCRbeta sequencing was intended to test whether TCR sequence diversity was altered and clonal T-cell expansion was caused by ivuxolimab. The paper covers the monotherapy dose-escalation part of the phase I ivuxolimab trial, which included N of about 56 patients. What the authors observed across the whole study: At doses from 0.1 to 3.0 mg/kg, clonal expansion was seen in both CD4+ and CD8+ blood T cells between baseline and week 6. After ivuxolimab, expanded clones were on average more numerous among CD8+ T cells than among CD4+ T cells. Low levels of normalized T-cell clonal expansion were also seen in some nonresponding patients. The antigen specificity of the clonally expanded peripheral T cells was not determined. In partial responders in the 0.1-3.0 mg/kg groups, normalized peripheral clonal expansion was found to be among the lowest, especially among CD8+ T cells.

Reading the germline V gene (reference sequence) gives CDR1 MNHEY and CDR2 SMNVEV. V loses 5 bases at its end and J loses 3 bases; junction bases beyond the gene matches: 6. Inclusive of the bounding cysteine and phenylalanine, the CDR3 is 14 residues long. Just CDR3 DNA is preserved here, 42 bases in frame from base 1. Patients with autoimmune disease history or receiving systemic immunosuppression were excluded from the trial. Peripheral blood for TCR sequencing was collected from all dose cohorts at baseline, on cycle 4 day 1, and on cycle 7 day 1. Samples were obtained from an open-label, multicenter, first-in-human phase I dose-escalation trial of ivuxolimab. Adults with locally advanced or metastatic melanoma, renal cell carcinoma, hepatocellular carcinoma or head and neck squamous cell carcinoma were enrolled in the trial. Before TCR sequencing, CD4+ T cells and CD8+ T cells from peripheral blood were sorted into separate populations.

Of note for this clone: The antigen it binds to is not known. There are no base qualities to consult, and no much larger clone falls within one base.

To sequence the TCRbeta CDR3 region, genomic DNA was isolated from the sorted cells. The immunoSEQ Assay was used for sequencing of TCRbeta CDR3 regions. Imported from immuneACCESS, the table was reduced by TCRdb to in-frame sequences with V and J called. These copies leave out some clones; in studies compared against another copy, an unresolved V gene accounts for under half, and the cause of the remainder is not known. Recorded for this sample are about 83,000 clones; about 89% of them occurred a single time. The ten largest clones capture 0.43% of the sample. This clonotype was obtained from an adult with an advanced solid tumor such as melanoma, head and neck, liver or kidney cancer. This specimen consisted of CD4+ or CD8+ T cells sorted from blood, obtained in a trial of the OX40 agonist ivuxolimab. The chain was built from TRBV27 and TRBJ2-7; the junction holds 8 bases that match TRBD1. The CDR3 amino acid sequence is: CASSPQGAVYEQYF. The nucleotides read TGTGCCAGCAGTCCCCAGGGGGCGGTCTACGAGCAGTACTTC.